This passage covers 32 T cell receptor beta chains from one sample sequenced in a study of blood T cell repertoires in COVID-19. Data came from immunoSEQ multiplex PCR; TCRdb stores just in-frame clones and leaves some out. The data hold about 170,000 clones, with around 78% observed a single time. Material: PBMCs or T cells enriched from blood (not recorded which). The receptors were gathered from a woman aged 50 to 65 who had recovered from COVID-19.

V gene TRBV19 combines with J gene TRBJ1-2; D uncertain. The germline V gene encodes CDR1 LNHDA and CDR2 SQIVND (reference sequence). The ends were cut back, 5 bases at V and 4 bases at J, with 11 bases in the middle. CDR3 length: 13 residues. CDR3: CASSPRVPYGYTF. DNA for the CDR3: TGTGCCAGTAGTCCCCGGGTCCCCTATGGCTACACCTTC.

The CDR3 here is CASSSDIAQKLFF. In DNA form, the CDR3 reads TGTGCCAGCAGTTCGGACATTGCCCAAAAACTGTTTTTT. The rearrangement links TRBV28 to TRBJ1-4; a weak D match, TRBD1 (5 bases). Germline V lookup: CDR1 MDHEN, CDR2 SYDVKM. V dropped 4 bases and J dropped 9 bases, with 12 bases sitting between them. The CDR3 loop spans 13 amino acids.

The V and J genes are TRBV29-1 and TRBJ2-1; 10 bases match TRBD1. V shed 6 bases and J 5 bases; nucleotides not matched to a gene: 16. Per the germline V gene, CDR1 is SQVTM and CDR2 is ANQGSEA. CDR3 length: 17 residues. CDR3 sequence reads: CSVPIMAGQGLHNEQFF. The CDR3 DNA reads TGCAGCGTCCCCATCATGGCGGGACAGGGGCTACACAATGAGCAGTTCTTC.

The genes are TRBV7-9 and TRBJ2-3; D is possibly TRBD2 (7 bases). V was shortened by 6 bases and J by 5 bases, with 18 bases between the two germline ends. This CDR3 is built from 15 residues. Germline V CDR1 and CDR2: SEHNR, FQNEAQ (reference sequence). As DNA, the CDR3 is TGTGCCAGCAGACCATACGGGGGGCCCCAAGATACGCAGTATTTT. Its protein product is CASRPYGGPQDTQYF.

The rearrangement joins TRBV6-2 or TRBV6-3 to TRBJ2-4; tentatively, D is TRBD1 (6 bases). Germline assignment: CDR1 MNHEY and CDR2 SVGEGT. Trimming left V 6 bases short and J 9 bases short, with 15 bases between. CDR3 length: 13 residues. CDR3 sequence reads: CASSQGPGRIQYF. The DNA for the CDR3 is TGTGCCAGCAGCCAGGGGCCCGGTCGCATTCAGTACTTC.

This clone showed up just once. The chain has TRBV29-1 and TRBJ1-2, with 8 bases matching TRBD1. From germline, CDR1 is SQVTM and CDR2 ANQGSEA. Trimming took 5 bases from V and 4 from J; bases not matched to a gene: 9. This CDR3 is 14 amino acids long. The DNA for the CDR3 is TGCAGCGTTCGCTCCCGGGACAGGATCTATGGCTACACCTTC. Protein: CSVRSRDRIYGYTF.

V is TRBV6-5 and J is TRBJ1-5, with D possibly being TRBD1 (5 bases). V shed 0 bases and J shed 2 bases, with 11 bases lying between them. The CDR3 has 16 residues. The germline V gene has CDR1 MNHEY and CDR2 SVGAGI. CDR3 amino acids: CASSYSGGGRNQPQHF. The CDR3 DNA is TGTGCCAGCAGTTACTCGGGGGGTGGGCGCAATCAGCCCCAGCATTTT.

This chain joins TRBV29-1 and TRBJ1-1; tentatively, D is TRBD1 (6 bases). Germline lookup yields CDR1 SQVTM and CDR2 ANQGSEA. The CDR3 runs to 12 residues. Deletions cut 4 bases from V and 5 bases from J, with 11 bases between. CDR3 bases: TGCAGCGTTGGAAGGGGGGGTACTGAAGCTTTCTTT. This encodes CSVGRGGTEAFF. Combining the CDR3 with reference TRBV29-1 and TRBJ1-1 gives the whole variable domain SAVISQKPSRDICQRGTSLTIQCQVDSQVTMMFWYRQQPGQSLTLIATANQGSEATYESGFVIDKFPISRPNLTFSTLTVSNMSPEDSSIYLCSVGRGGTEAFFGQGTRLTVV.

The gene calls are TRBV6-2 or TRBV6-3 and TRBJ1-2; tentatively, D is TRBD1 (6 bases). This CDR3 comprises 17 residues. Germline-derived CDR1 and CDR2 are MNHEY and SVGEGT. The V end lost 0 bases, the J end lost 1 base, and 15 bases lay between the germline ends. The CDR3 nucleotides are TGTGCCAGCAGTTACTCCAAGGACAGACTGAGTAACTATGGCTACACCTTC. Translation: CASSYSKDRLSNYGYTF.

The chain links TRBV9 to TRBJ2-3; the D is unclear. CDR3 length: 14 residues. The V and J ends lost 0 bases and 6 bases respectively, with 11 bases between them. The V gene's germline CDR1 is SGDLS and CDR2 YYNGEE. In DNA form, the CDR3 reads TGTGCCAGCAGCGTAGGATCCGCCCGGGATACGCAGTATTTT. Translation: CASSVGSARDTQYF. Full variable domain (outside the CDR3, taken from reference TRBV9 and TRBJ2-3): DSGVTQTPKHLITATGQRVTLRCSPRSGDLSVYWYQQSLDQGLQFLIQYYNGEERAKGNILERFSAQQFPDLHSELNLSSLELGDSALYFCASSVGSARDTQYFGPGTRLTVL.

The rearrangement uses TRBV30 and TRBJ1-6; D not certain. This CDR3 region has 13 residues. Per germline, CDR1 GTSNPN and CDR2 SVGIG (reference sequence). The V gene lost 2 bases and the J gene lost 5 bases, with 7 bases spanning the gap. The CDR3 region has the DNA TGTGCCTGGAGTCTCCAGAATAATTCACCCCTCCACTTT. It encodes CAWSLQNNSPLHF. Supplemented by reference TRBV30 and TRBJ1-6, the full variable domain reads SQTIHQWPATLVQPVGSPLSLECTVEGTSNPNLYWYRQAAGRGLQLLFYSVGIGQISSEVPQNLSASRPQDRQFILSSKKLLLSDSGFYLCAWSLQNNSPLHFGNGTRLTVT.

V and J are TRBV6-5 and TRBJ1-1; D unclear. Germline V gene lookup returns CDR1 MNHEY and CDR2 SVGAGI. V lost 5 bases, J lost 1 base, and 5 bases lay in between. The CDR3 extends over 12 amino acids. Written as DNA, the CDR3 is TGTGCCAGCAGTACGGGGAACACTGAAGCTTTCTTT. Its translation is CASSTGNTEAFF.

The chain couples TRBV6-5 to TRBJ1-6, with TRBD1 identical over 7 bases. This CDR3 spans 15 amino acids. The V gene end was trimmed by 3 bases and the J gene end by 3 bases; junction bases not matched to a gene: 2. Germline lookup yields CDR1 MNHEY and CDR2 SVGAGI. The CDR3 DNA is TGTGCCAGCAGTTATGGGACAGTCTATAATTCACCCCTCCACTTT. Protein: CASSYGTVYNSPLHF.

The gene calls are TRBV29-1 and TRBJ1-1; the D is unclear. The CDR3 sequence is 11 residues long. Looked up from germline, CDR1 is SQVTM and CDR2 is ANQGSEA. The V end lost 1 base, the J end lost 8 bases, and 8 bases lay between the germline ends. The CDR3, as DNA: TGCAGCGTTGAAGCTCGGTTCGAAGCTTTCTTT. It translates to CSVEARFEAFF.

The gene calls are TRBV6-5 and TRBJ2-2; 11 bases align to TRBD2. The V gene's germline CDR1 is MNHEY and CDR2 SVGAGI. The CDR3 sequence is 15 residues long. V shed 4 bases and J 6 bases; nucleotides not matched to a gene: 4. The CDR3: CASSFSGGVAGELFF. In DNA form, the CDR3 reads TGTGCCAGCAGTTTTAGCGGGGGGGTGGCCGGGGAGCTGTTTTTT.

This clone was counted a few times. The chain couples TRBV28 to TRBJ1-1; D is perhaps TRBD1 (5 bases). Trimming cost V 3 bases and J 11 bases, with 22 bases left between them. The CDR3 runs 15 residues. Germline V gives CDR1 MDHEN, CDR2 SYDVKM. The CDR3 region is CASSLSPRGGLWAFF. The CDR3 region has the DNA TGTGCCAGCAGTTTGTCACCACGCGGGGGTTTGTGGGCTTTCTTT.

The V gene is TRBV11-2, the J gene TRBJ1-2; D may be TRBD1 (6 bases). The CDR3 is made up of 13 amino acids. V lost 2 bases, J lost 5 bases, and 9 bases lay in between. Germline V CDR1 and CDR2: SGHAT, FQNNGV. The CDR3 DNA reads TGTGCCAGCAGCTTACAGGGGAAATATGGCTACACCTTC. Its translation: CASSLQGKYGYTF.

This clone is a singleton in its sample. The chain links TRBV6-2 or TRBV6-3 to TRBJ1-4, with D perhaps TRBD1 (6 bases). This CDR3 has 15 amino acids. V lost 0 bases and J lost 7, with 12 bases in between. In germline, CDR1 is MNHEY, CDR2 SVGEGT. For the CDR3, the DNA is TGTGCCAGCAGTTACTCCGGACAGTTAGGTGAAAAACTGTTTTTT. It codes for CASSYSGQLGEKLFF.

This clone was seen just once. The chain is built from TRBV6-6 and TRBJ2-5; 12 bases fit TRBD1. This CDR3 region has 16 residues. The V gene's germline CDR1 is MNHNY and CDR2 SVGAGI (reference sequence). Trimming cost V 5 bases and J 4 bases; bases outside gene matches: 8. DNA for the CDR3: TGTGCCAGCAGTAACCGGGACAGGGGGCTCTCAGAGACCCAGTACTTC. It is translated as CASSNRDRGLSETQYF.

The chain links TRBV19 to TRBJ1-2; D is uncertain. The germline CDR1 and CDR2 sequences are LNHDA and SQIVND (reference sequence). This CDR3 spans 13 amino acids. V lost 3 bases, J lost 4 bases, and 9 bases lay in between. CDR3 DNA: TGTGCCAGTAGTATTTCGGTTCTCTATGGCTACACCTTC. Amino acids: CASSISVLYGYTF.

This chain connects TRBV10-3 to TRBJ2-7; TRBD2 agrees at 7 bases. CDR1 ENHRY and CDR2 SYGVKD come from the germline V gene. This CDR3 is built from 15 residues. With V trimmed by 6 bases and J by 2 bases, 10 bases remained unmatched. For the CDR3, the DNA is TGTGCCATCAGCTCGAGCGGGAAGGGAACCTACGAGCAGTACGTC. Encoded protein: CAISSSGKGTYEQYV.

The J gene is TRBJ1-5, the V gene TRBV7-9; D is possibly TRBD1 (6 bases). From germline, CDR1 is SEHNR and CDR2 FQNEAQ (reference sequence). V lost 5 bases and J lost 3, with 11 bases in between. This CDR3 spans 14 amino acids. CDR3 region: CASSLGQINQPQHF. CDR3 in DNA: TGTGCCAGCAGCCTTGGACAGATCAATCAGCCCCAGCATTTT.

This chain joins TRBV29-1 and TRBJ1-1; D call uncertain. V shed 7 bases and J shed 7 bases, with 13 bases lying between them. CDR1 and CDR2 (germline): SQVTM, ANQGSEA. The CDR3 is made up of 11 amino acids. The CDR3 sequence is CSARNKSEAFF. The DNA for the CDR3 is TGCAGCGCCCGCAATAAGAGTGAAGCTTTCTTT.

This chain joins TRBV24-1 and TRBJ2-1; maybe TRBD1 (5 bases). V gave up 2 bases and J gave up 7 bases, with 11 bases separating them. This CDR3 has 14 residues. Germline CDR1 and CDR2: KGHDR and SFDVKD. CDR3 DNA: TGTGCCACCAGTGATTCTGCAGGGAAGAATGAGCAGTTCTTC. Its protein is CATSDSAGKNEQFF.

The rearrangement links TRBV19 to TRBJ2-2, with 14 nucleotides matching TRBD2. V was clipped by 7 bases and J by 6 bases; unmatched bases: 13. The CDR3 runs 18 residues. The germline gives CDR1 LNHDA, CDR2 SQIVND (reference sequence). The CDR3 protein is CASKGLAGASYDAGELFF. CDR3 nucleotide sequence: TGTGCCAGTAAGGGACTAGCGGGAGCATCCTACGACGCCGGGGAGCTGTTTTTT. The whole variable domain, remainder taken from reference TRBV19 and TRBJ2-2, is DGGITQSPKYLFRKEGQNVTLSCEQNLNHDAMYWYRQDPGQGLRLIYYSQIVNDFQKGDIAEGYSVSREKKESFPLTVTSAQKNPTAFYLCASKGLAGASYDAGELFFGEGSRLTVL.

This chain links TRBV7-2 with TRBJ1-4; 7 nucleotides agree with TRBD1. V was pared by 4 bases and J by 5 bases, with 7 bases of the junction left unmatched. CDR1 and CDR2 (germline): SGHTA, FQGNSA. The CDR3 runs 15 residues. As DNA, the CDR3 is TGTGCCAGCAGCTGGGAGGAACAGGGGAATGAAAAACTGTTTTTT. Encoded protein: CASSWEEQGNEKLFF.

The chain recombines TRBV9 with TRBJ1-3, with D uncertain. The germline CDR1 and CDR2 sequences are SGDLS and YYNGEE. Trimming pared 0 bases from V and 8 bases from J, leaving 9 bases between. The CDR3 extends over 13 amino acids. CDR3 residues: CASSVAGKDTIYF. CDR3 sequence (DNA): TGTGCCAGCAGCGTAGCGGGGAAGGACACCATATATTTT.

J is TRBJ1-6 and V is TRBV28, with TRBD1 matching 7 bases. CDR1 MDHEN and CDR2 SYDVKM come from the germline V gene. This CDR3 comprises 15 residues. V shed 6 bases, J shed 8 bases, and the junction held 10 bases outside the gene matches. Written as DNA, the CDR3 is TGTGCCAGCAGAGACCAGGGGGGAACTGATTCACCCCTCCACTTT. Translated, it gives CASRDQGGTDSPLHF.

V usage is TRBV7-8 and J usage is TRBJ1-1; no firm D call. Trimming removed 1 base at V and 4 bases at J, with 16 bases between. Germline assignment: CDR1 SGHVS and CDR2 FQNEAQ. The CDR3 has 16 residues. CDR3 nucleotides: TGTGCCAGCAGCTTAGTAGCGAGTCGAGGTGGCACTGAAGCTTTCTTT. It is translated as CASSLVASRGGTEAFF.

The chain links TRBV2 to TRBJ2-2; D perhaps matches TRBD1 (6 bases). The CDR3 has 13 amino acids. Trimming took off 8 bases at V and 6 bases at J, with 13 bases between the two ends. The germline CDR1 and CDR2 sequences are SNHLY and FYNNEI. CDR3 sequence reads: CASVTQGPGELFF. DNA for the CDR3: TGTGCCAGCGTCACACAGGGCCCCGGGGAGCTGTTTTTT.

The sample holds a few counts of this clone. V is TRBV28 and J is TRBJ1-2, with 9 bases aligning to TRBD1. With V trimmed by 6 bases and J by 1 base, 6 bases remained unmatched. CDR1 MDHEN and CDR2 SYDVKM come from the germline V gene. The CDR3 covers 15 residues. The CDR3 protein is CASRGTGQLNYGYTF. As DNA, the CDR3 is TGTGCCAGCAGAGGGACAGGGCAACTTAACTATGGCTACACCTTC.

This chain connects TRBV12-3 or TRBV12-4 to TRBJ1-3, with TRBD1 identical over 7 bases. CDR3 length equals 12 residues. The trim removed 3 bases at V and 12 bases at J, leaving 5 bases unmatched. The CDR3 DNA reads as TGTGCCAGCAGTTTCGGACAGGCCGGCATATATTTT. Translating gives CASSFGQAGIYF.